The T cell receptor (beta chain) described here comes from a study of CD8+ T cells in alopecia areata. In each case, RNA was isolated and then reverse transcribed into cDNA as the sequencing template. Data came from immunoSEQ multiplex PCR; TCRdb stores just in-frame clones and leaves some out. The data contain more than 95,000 clones, 55% of them singletons. This CDR3 has 16 amino acids. V was clipped by 6 bases and J by 2 bases; unmatched bases: 10. CDR1 is SNHLY, CDR2 FYNNEI, per germline. The study's findings and limits: Scalp repertoires also include resident alphabeta T cells from normal skin.

For this clone: What it binds is not known.

The sequenced material came from CD4+ T cells sorted from blood. The V and J genes are TRBV2 and TRBJ1-5; 7 nucleotides agree with TRBD1. This receptor was taken from a human donor in good health. CDR3 bases: TGTGCCAGCAGGGCTCACAGGGGTAGGGGCAATCAGCCCCAGCATTTT. It encodes CASRAHRGRGNQPQHF. The full variable domain, in which reference TRBV2 and TRBJ1-5 provide the parts outside the CDR3, is EPEVTQTPSHQVTQMGQEVILRCVPISNHLYFYWYRQILGQKVEFLVSFYNNEISEKSEIFDDQFSVERPDGSNFTLKIRSTKLEDSAMYFCASRAHRGRGNQPQHFGDGTRLSIL.